This is a list of T cell receptor beta chains from one sample in a study of shared clonotypes between healthy human individuals. The repertoire was sequenced with immunoSEQ multiplex PCR; TCRdb's copy has only in-frame clones and lacks some. This sample yields more than 2,000,000 clones, of which approximately 95% are seen a single time; 0.35% to 0.5% belongs to the top ten. The sequenced material came from naive CD4+ T cells from PBMCs. The origin of the receptors is a man younger than 35 in good health. Some clones in this sample may be carry-over from other donors' samples. Both conserved end residues are part of each CDR3. A D gene is named only where the DNA matches it firmly. Some rows have no size entry. The others give once, few or many, or a class for an expanded clone.

clone size	D gene	V gene	J gene	CDR3 length	CDR3 DNA	CDR3 protein
-	TRBD2	TRBV5-4	TRBJ2-7	14	TGTGCCAGCATGAAATCGGGAGGTACCTACGAGCAGTACTTC	CASMKSGGTYEQYF
few	-	TRBV2	TRBJ1-5	12	TGTGCCAGCAATCCGGACAATGGGCCCCAGCATTTT	CASNPDNGPQHF
-	-	TRBV19	TRBJ2-7	15	TGTGCCAGTACCCGAGACGGTTTAAGCTCCTACGAGCAGTACTTC	CASTRDGLSSYEQYF
-	-	TRBV5-1	TRBJ2-2	14	TGCGCCAGCAGCTTGGAAGGCTCCACCGGGGAGCTGTTTTTT	CASSLEGSTGELFF
-	-	TRBV6-6	TRBJ2-3	13	TGTGCCAGCAGACGTGAAGGGGGAGATACGCAGTATTTT	CASRREGGDTQYF
-	-	TRBV28	TRBJ1-5	14	TGTGCCAGCAGTTTATGGGGGGTAAATCAGCCCCAGCATTTT	CASSLWGVNQPQHF
few	-	TRBV6-1	TRBJ2-7	14	TGTGCCAGCAGTGAAGGCGGATTCTCCTACGAGCAGTACTTC	CASSEGGFSYEQYF
-	-	TRBV5-4	TRBJ2-1	14	TGTGCCAGCAGCTTACAGGGTATACAGGGTGAGCAGTTCTTC	CASSLQGIQGEQFF
once	-	TRBV7-9	TRBJ1-1	15	TGTGCCAGCAGCTTGGCCTCGACAGGAAACACTGAAGCTTTCTTT	CASSLASTGNTEAFF
-	TRBD2	TRBV4-1	TRBJ2-1	19	TGCGCCAGCAGCCAGTCAGAGGGGAAGGGACTAGTGGGTTACAATGAGCAGTTCTTC	CASSQSEGKGLVGYNEQFF
-	-	TRBV4-1	TRBJ1-2	14	TGCGCCAGCACCCCGACTGGCAAGGTGGGAGGCTACACCTTC	CASTPTGKVGGYTF
-	-	TRBV21-1	TRBJ1-3	16	TGTGCCAGCAGCAAGTCGAACTCCCTCTCTGGAAACACCATATATTTT	CASSKSNSLSGNTIYF
-	TRBD1	TRBV18	TRBJ2-3	15	TGTGCCAGCTCACCGTGGGACAGTCCCACAGATACGCAGTATTTT	CASSPWDSPTDTQYF
-	-	TRBV5-1	TRBJ1-1	15	TGCGCCAGCAGCCGTCCGGATGGGGGGAACACTGAAGCTTTCTTT	CASSRPDGGNTEAFF
-	-	TRBV30	TRBJ2-5	14	TGTGCCTGGAGTGTAGGAGTGTACCAAGAGACCCAGTACTTC	CAWSVGVYQETQYF
-	TRBD2	TRBV5-4	TRBJ2-3	17	TGTGCCAGCAGCGAAGGGGCTGGGACTAGCGGGGTAGATACGCAGTATTTT	CASSEGAGTSGVDTQYF
-	-	TRBV5-1	TRBJ2-7	14	TGCGCCAGCAGCTGGGGTCCTCAAGGGGGCGAGCAGTACTTC	CASSWGPQGGEQYF
-	TRBD1	TRBV6-5	TRBJ1-4	15	TGTGCCAGCAGGCGACAGGGGGCTCAGTGGGAAAAACTGTTTTTT	CASRRQGAQWEKLFF
-	-	TRBV5-4	TRBJ2-1	14	TGTGCCAGCAGCTTCCTAGGCGGCCACAATGAGCAGTTCTTC	CASSFLGGHNEQFF
-	-	TRBV5-6	TRBJ2-5	15	TGTGCCAGCAGCTTCGTCTTACGGGGGTCAGAGACCCAGTACTTC	CASSFVLRGSETQYF
once	-	TRBV30	TRBJ1-1	12	TGTGCCTGGAGTGTAACAGGGACCGAAGCTTTCTTT	CAWSVTGTEAFF
-	-	TRBV20-1	TRBJ1-2	11	TGCAGTGCTACAGGGGACTATGGCTACACCTTC	CSATGDYGYTF
-	-	TRBV10-3	TRBJ2-7	15	TGTGCCATCAGTGAGTCGCACAGTGGGGCCTACGAGCAGTACTTC	CAISESHSGAYEQYF
-	TRBD2	TRBV9	TRBJ2-1	15	TGTGCCAGCAGCGTAGAGGCCCTAGCGGTAAATGAGCAGTTCTTC	CASSVEALAVNEQFF
-	TRBD2	TRBV15	TRBJ2-7	16	TGTGCCACCAGCAGAGGACTAGCGGCGAGCTCCTACGAGCAGTACTTC	CATSRGLAASSYEQYF
-	TRBD2	TRBV18	TRBJ2-1	15	TGTGCCAGCTCACCCCGGGAGGGCCCCTACAATGAGCAGTTCTTC	CASSPREGPYNEQFF
-	-	TRBV4-1	TRBJ2-5	14	TGCGCCAGCAGCGGAGGGGGGTACCAAGAGACCCAGTACTTC	CASSGGGYQETQYF
-	-	TRBV9	TRBJ2-3	14	TGTGCCAGCAGCGTAGGACGCGGGACGGATACGCAGTATTTT	CASSVGRGTDTQYF
-	TRBD1	TRBV5-1	TRBJ1-3	18	TGCGCCAGCAGCTTTAGGACAGGGGGGCTGAACTCTGGAAACACCATATATTTT	CASSFRTGGLNSGNTIYF
once	-	TRBV6-5	TRBJ1-5	14	TGTGCCAGCAGTTATACGAGGGGCGGGCAGCCCCAGCATTTT	CASSYTRGGQPQHF
-	-	TRBV19	TRBJ2-6	15	TGTGCCAGTAGTATGGGCGGGTCCGGGGCCAACGTCCTGACTTTC	CASSMGGSGANVLTF